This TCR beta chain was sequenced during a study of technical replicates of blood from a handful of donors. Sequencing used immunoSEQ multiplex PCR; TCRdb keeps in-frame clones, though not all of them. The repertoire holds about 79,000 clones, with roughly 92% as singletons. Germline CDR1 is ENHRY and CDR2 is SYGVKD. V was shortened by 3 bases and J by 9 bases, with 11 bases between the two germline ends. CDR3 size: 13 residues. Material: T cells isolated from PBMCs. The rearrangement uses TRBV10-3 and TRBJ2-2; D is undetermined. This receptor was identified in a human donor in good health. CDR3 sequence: CAISEMVGRELFF. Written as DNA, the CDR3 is TGTGCCATCAGTGAAATGGTTGGGCGGGAGCTGTTTTTT.